This T cell receptor (beta chain) emerged from a study of radiotherapy plus CTLA-4 blockade in lung cancer (dated by TCRdb to the late 2010s). Regarding the study in general: Objective responses were observed in 15% to 20% of enrolled patients, and disease control was achieved in 25% to 40%. The full study reports these points: After treatment with radiotherapy and ipilimumab, TCR clones that originated in tumors expanded in peripheral blood. The strongest predictors of response, as reported, were early dynamic changes in blood T cell clones along with a rise in serum interferon-beta after radiation.

Library method: the immunoSEQ multiplex PCR assay. The clones in this table, taken by TCRdb from immuneACCESS, are in-frame only. Not every clone is retained; where verified, under half of the shortfall comes from an unresolved V gene, and the cause of the rest is unknown. This sample is represented by around 30,000 clones; around 70% of them were singletons. More than 4.5% of the sample is taken by the ten largest. From its cysteine to its phenylalanine, the CDR3 spans 15 amino acids. The entry retains the CDR3 DNA only, 45 bases that are in frame from base 1. Concerning this clone: The antigen it recognizes is unknown. Base qualities are not provided; no much larger clone lies one nucleotide away.

The study tested focal radiation therapy combined with CTLA-4 blockade (ipilimumab) in patients with chemo-refractory metastatic non-small-cell lung cancer. The TCR comes from a human donor with non-small cell lung cancer whose response to radiotherapy plus ipilimumab could not be evaluated. The sample consisted of peripheral blood, taken from a patient treated with radiotherapy plus ipilimumab. The chain is assembled from TRBV1 and TRBJ1-1; the table's D call TRBD1 went unverified against the DNA. TRBV1 is noted as a pseudogene. The DNA is TGCACCAGCAGCCCTAACCGGGACAGGCAGACTGAAGCTTTCTTT. It is translated as CTSSPNRDRQTEAFF.